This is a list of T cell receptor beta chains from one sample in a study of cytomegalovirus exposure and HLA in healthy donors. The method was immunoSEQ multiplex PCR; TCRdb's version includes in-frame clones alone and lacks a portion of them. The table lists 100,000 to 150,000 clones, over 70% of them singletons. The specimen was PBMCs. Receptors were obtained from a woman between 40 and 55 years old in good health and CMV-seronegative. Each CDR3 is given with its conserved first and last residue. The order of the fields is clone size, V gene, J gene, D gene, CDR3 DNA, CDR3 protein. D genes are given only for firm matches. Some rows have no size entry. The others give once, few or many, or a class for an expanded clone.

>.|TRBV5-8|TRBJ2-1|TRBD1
TGTGCCAGCAGCTTTGGGACAGGTCCTACCTACAATGAGCAGTTCTTC
CASSFGTGPTYNEQFF
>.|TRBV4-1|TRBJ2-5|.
TGCGCCAGCAGCCAAGTGCTTTTCGGGGGCCAAGAGACCCAGTACTTC
CASSQVLFGGQETQYF
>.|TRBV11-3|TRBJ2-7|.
TGTGCCAGCAGCTTAGAGGCAGGTGGGAGATACGAGCAGTACTTC
CASSLEAGGRYEQYF
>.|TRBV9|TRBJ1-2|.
TGTGCCAGCAGCCCACACACTAGAAACTATGGCTACACCTTC
CASSPHTRNYGYTF
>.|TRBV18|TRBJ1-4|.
TGTGCCAGCTCACCATTCACATCAACTAATGAAAAACTGTTTTTT
CASSPFTSTNEKLFF
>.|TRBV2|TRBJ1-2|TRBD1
TGTGCCAGCAGTGATCCTCGGGACAGTTCGTATGGCTACACCTTC
CASSDPRDSSYGYTF
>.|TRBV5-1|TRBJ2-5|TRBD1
TGCGCCAGCAGCTTGCCTGGACAGGCCCGAGAGCAGTACTTC
CASSLPGQAREQYF
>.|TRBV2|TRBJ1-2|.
TGTGCCAGCAGTGTGGCAGGGTGGATCTATGGCTACACCTTC
CASSVAGWIYGYTF
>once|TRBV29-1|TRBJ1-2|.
TGCAGCGTACTTGACAACACGGACTATGGCTACACCTTC
CSVLDNTDYGYTF
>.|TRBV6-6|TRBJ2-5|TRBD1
TGTGCCAGCAGTTATAGGGGACAGGGAGAAAGAGAGACCCAGTACTTC
CASSYRGQGERETQYF
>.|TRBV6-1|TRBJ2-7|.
TGTGCCAGCAGTGTAACAGGGTCCTACGAGCAGTACTTC
CASSVTGSYEQYF
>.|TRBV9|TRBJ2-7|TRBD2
TGTGCCAGCAGCGCGAACCCCATCGGGAGGAGCTCCTACGAGCAGTACTTC
CASSANPIGRSSYEQYF
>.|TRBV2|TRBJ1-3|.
TGTGCCAGCAGTGTGGTAGCCTCTGGAAACACCATATATTTT
CASSVVASGNTIYF
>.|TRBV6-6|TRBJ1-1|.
TGTGCCAGCACCCCCCAGGGTTCAGGCACTGAAGCTTTCTTT
CASTPQGSGTEAFF
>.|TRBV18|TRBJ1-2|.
TGTGCCAGCTCACCACAAGGAATACAGGGATCTAACTATGGCTACACCTTC
CASSPQGIQGSNYGYTF
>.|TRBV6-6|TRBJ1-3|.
TGTGCCAGCAGTATTCGGGGGGATCGGAACACCATATATTTT
CASSIRGDRNTIYF
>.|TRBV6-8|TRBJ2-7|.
TGTGCCAGCAGTTTTCCCCTTCTGAGCTCCTACGAGCAGTACTTC
CASSFPLLSSYEQYF
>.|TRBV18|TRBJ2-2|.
TGTGCCAGCTCACCAGGGGGTCACAGGGACACCGGGGAGCTGTTTTTT
CASSPGGHRDTGELFF
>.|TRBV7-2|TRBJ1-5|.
TGTGCCAGCAGCTTCCGGGGAAATCAGCCCCAGCATTTT
CASSFRGNQPQHF
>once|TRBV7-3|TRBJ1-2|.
TGTGCCAGCAGTTACGACGGGATGGGCGGCTACACCTTC
CASSYDGMGGYTF
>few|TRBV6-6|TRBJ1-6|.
TGTGCCACCCTCGAGCCGGACAGACGCTCACCCCTCCACTTT
CATLEPDRRSPLHF
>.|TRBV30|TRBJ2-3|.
TGTGCCTGGAGTGTCAGGGAAGCGGATACGCAGTATTTT
CAWSVREADTQYF
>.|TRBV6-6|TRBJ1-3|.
TGTGCCAGCAATGGACATTCTGGAAACACCATATATTTT
CASNGHSGNTIYF
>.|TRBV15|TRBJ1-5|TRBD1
TGTGCCACCAGCAGGACCCGGACAGGGGAAAGCAATCAGCCCCAGCATTTT
CATSRTRTGESNQPQHF
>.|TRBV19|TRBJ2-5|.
TGTGCCAGTAGTACGGGACAAGAAGAGACCCAGTACTTC
CASSTGQEETQYF